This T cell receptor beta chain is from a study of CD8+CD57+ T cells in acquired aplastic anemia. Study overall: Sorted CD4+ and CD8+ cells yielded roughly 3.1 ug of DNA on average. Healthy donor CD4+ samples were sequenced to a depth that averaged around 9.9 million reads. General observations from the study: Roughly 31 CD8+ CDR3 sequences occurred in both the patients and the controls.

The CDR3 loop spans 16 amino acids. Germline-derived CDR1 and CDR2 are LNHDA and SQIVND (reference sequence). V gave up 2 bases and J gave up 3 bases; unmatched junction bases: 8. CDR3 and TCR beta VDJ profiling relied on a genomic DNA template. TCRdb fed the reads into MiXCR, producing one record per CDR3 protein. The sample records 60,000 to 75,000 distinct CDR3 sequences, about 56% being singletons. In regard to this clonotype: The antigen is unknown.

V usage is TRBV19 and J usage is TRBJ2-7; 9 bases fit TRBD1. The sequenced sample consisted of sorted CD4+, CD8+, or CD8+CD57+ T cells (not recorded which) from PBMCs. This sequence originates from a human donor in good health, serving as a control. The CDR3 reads CASSISSPGQGYEQYF. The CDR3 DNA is TGTGCCAGTAGTATATCTTCCCCGGGACAGGGCTACGAGCAGTACTTC. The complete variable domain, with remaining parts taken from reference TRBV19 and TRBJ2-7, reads DGGITQSPKYLFRKEGQNVTLSCEQNLNHDAMYWYRQDPGQGLRLIYYSQIVNDFQKGDIAEGYSVSREKKESFPLTVTSAQKNPTAFYLCASSISSPGQGYEQYFGPGTRLTVT.